The next 30 T cell receptor beta chains were all read from a single sample in a study of blood T cell repertoires in COVID-19. The method was immunoSEQ multiplex PCR; TCRdb's version includes in-frame clones alone and lacks a portion of them. Among roughly 150,000 clones, about 82% were seen once, and the ten largest hold about 8.8%. The sequenced material came from peripheral blood. Receptor source: a woman older than 75 with COVID-19, enrolled during active disease.

This sequence joins TRBV3-1 (or the pseudogene TRBV3-2) and TRBJ1-2; D remains unclear. CDR3 size: 13 residues. Germline loops: CDR1 LGHDT, CDR2 YNNKEL (reference sequence). Trimming shortened V by 1 base and J by 5 bases, and 8 bases separated the two germline ends. As DNA, the CDR3 is TGTGCCAGCAGCCAAGTACGTGCGTATGGCTACACCTTC. It specifies CASSQVRAYGYTF.

The chain uses TRBV4-1 and TRBJ1-2; the D is unclear. The germline V and J ends were trimmed by 0 bases and 7 bases, with 15 bases remaining between them. The germline CDR1 and CDR2 sequences are MGHRA and YSYEKL. The CDR3 totals 15 residues. The CDR3 region is CASSQDSAQVAGYTF. The CDR3 DNA follows: TGCGCCAGCAGCCAAGATTCCGCGCAGGTGGCTGGCTACACCTTC.

This clone showed up just once. The V call is TRBV7-9, the J call TRBJ1-2; 9 positions agree with TRBD1. V trimming: 3 bases; J trimming: 3 bases; junction bases outside the gene matches: 2. CDR1 is SEHNR, CDR2 FQNEAQ, per germline (reference sequence). This CDR3 region has 14 residues. The DNA for the CDR3 is TGTGCCAGCAGCTTGGGACAGGGCGACTATGGCTACACCTTC. Translation gives CASSLGQGDYGYTF.

The V gene is TRBV14, the J gene TRBJ2-7; D gene unclear. CDR3 length equals 13 residues. The germline CDR1 and CDR2 sequences are SGHDN and FVKESK. Trimming pared 4 bases from V and 5 bases from J, leaving 12 bases between. The CDR3 is CASSLQRWNEQYF. The DNA of the CDR3 is TGTGCCAGCAGCCTCCAGCGCTGGAACGAGCAGTACTTC.

This chain links TRBV9 with TRBJ2-1; no firm D call. Germline assignment: CDR1 SGDLS and CDR2 YYNGEE. The CDR3 covers 16 residues. V was pared by 4 bases and J by 4 bases, with 18 bases between. The CDR3 DNA follows: TGTGCCAGCAGCCCCCCTGGCCAGAACGAATACAATGAGCAGTTCTTC. Its translation is CASSPPGQNEYNEQFF.

The gene calls are TRBV19 and TRBJ1-2, with 9 bases fitting TRBD1. CDR1 is LNHDA and CDR2 is SQIVND in the germline V gene (reference sequence). J was trimmed by 7 bases and V by 3 bases; bases with no gene match: 6. The CDR3 extends over 14 amino acids. CDR3 sequence (DNA): TGTGCCAGTAGTATTTCCGCGGGACAGGGTGGCTACACCTTC. It specifies CASSISAGQGGYTF.

This sequence joins TRBV5-1 and TRBJ2-1; D is unresolved. Per germline, CDR1 SGHRS and CDR2 YFSETQ. Trimming stripped 1 base from V and 8 bases from J, with 7 bases between. The length of the CDR3 is 12 residues. This chain's CDR3 is CASSLFSDEQFF. The DNA of the CDR3 is TGCGCCAGCAGCTTGTTTTCAGATGAGCAGTTCTTC.

This rearrangement joins TRBV5-1 to TRBJ2-5; TRBD1 matches 7 bases. The germline V gene has CDR1 SGHRS and CDR2 YFSETQ. The CDR3 runs to 14 residues. V was clipped by 0 bases and J by 2 bases; unmatched bases: 1. The CDR3 reads CASSLGQGQETQYF. For the CDR3, the DNA is TGCGCCAGCAGCTTGGGACAGGGACAAGAGACCCAGTACTTC.

The V call is TRBV4-2, the J call TRBJ1-4; the D gene is possibly TRBD1 (5 bases). The CDR3 is 16 amino acids. Germline CDR1 and CDR2: LGHNA and YNFKEQ. Between the trimmed V and J ends, which lost 0 bases and 4 bases, there was a span of 12 bases. DNA for the CDR3: TGTGCCAGCAGCCAAGATCGGGGGGGGGATAATGAAAAACTGTTTTTT. Translation gives CASSQDRGGDNEKLFF.

The genes are TRBV5-4 and TRBJ1-1, with 8 bases that match TRBD1. Unmatched junction bases numbered 6, after V lost 2 bases and J lost 6 bases. The V gene's germline CDR1 is SGHNT and CDR2 YYREEE (reference sequence). This CDR3 is built from 14 residues. Here the CDR3 reads CASSFGQGTPEAFF. The CDR3, as DNA: TGTGCCAGCAGCTTCGGACAGGGAACCCCTGAAGCTTTCTTT.

V is TRBV18 and J is TRBJ2-5; D gene unclear. The CDR3 runs to 14 residues. V was trimmed by 3 bases and J by 4 bases, leaving 12 bases between them. Germline lookup yields CDR1 KGHSH and CDR2 LQKENI. The CDR3 DNA is TGTGCCAGCTCACCTAACTTCCCAGGAGAGACCCAGTACTTC. Its protein is CASSPNFPGETQYF.

The rearrangement joins TRBV24-1 to TRBJ2-2; 8 positions agree with TRBD2. With 4 bases clipped from V and 7 bases from J, the junction kept 7 bases outside the gene matches. Germline CDR1 and CDR2: KGHDR and SFDVKD. This CDR3 contains 15 residues. CDR3 loop: CATSDHSGVGGELFF. The CDR3 nucleotides are TGTGCCACCAGTGACCATAGCGGGGTTGGCGGGGAGCTGTTTTTT.

This chain uses TRBV6-1 with TRBJ1-4; possibly TRBD1 for D (5 bases). The CDR3 loop spans 15 amino acids. Germline CDR1 is MNHNS and CDR2 is SASEGT. The V and J ends lost 1 base and 7 bases respectively, with 13 bases between them. CDR3: CASSEVTGGGEKLFF. The CDR3 bases are TGTGCCAGCAGTGAAGTCACTGGGGGAGGTGAAAAACTGTTTTTT.

This chain links TRBV19 with TRBJ1-3, with 7 bases identical to TRBD1. V gave up 6 bases and J gave up 3 bases; unmatched junction bases: 8. Germline V gene data show CDR1 as LNHDA and CDR2 as SQIVND (reference sequence). The CDR3 runs to 15 residues. CDR3 sequence: CASSKQTGVGNTIYF. The CDR3 DNA is TGTGCCAGTAGCAAACAAACAGGGGTTGGAAACACCATATATTTT.

The chain is built from TRBV18 and TRBJ1-5, with D perhaps matching TRBD1 (5 bases). Trimming left V 3 bases short and J 5 bases short, with 14 bases between. This CDR3 is 15 amino acids long. The germline gives CDR1 KGHSH, CDR2 LQKENI. The CDR3 sequence is CASSPMGGIDQPQHF. As DNA, the CDR3 is TGTGCCAGCTCACCTATGGGGGGTATCGATCAGCCCCAGCATTTT.

The V gene is TRBV25-1, the J gene TRBJ2-2; D may be TRBD2 (6 bases). Germline V gene sequence: CDR1 MGHDK, CDR2 SYGVNS. Trimming cost V 3 bases and J 4 bases, with 12 bases left between them. The CDR3 is made up of 15 amino acids. The CDR3 spells CASSDWRVATGELFF. The DNA of the CDR3 is TGTGCCAGCAGTGATTGGAGGGTGGCCACCGGGGAGCTGTTTTTT.

The chain recombines TRBV5-1 with TRBJ2-5; no definite D call. CDR3 size: 14 residues. Germline CDR1 is SGHRS and CDR2 is YFSETQ. V was trimmed by 3 bases and J by 2 bases, leaving 11 bases between them. As DNA, the CDR3 is TGCGCCAGCAGCTCGGAGCCGGATCAAGAGACCCAGTACTTC. Translated, it gives CASSSEPDQETQYF.

The chain couples TRBV9 to TRBJ1-6; the D is unclear. Germline CDR1 is SGDLS and CDR2 is YYNGEE. V lost 3 bases and J 7 bases, leaving 11 bases between the germline ends. CDR3 length: 14 amino acids. The DNA for the CDR3 is TGTGCCAGCAGCGCCAACACGAAGAATTCACCCCTCCACTTT. As protein: CASSANTKNSPLHF.

The V and J genes are TRBV5-1 and TRBJ2-2, with TRBD1 identical over 7 bases. J gave up 6 bases and V 4 bases, and 9 bases lay outside the gene matches. Germline CDR1 and CDR2: SGHRS and YFSETQ. The CDR3 runs to 15 residues. The CDR3 nucleotides are TGCGCCAGCAGCCAGGTGACAGGGCAAGCCGGGGAGCTGTTTTTT. Amino acid sequence: CASSQVTGQAGELFF.

This clone came up a few times. The chain carries TRBV7-3 and TRBJ2-1; TRBD2 aligns across 7 bases. V lost 4 bases to trimming and J lost 8 bases; unmatched junction nucleotides: 2. This CDR3 is built from 12 residues. Germline V gives CDR1 SGHTA, CDR2 FQGTGA. The CDR3 DNA reads as TGTGCCAGCAGCTCTGGGGGGGATGAGCAGTTCTTC. It codes for CASSSGGDEQFF.

This clone was counted between two and nine times. The chain has TRBV27 and TRBJ2-3; D might be TRBD1 (5 bases). CDR1 MNHEY and CDR2 SMNVEV come from the germline V gene (reference sequence). The CDR3 runs to 14 residues. Deletions cut 4 bases from V and 4 bases from J, with 12 bases between. The CDR3 loop is CASSSGLVADTQYF. The CDR3 bases are TGTGCCAGCAGTTCAGGGTTGGTGGCAGATACGCAGTATTTT.

CDR3 bases: TGTGCCAGCAGCTTTGACAGGGGAGCATACAATGAGCAGTTCTTC. Residues: CASSFDRGAYNEQFF. The J gene is TRBJ2-1, the V gene TRBV7-2; TRBD1 agrees at 8 bases. The CDR3 loop spans 15 amino acids. After removal of 3 bases from V and 4 bases from J, the junction contained 5 bases not matched to a gene. Germline CDR1 is SGHTA and CDR2 is FQGNSA.

The rearrangement joins TRBV9 to TRBJ2-1; 8 nucleotides agree with TRBD2. This CDR3 is built from 16 residues. V lost 0 bases, J lost 7 bases, and 9 bases stayed unmatched. Germline loops: CDR1 SGDLS, CDR2 YYNGEE. For the CDR3, the DNA is TGTGCCAGCAGCGTAGTCCCAGCGGGGGACCCTAATGAGCAGTTCTTC. Translated: CASSVVPAGDPNEQFF.

This clone was counted a single time. J is TRBJ2-1 and V is TRBV9; tentative D call: TRBD2 (5 bases). Germline values: CDR1 SGDLS, CDR2 YYNGEE. The CDR3 is made up of 15 amino acids. Trimming took 0 bases from V and 4 from J, leaving 11 bases between them. CDR3 protein: CASSVGGDQYNEQFF. As DNA, the CDR3 is TGTGCCAGCAGCGTAGGGGGAGACCAATACAATGAGCAGTTCTTC.

This clone was counted a single time. The chain has TRBV7-2 and TRBJ2-1; possibly TRBD2 for D (6 bases). V shed 0 bases and J shed 7 bases, with 10 bases lying between them. Germline V gene data show CDR1 as SGHTA and CDR2 as FQGNSA. The CDR3 loop spans 14 amino acids. CDR3 in amino acids: CASSLAGRRNEQFF. The CDR3 coding sequence is TGTGCCAGCAGCTTAGCAGGGAGGCGGAATGAGCAGTTCTTC.

The V gene is TRBV5-1, the J gene TRBJ2-7; 9 nucleotides align to TRBD2. Trimming took 4 bases from V and 0 from J; bases not matched to a gene: 8. The CDR3 runs 16 residues. CDR1 and CDR2 (germline): SGHRS, YFSETQ. The CDR3 region is CASSPEASGVSYEQYF. The CDR3 region has the DNA TGCGCCAGCAGCCCAGAGGCTAGCGGGGTCTCCTACGAGCAGTACTTC.

This clone has more than one count but fewer than ten. The chain recombines TRBV5-4 with TRBJ1-2; tentative D call: TRBD1 (6 bases). There are 13 residues in the CDR3. Germline V gene data show CDR1 as SGHNT and CDR2 as YYREEE (reference sequence). The V gene lost 4 bases and the J gene lost 4 bases, with 11 bases spanning the gap. The CDR3 spells CASSAGQLYGYTF. For the CDR3, the DNA is TGTGCCAGCAGCGCCGGACAGCTCTATGGCTACACCTTC.

The chain has TRBV7-7 and TRBJ1-1, with D unclear. The CDR3 consists of 13 residues. The germline V gene encodes CDR1 SSHAT and CDR2 FNYEAQ (reference sequence). CDR3 DNA: TGTGCTAGCTCCCGGGATCCGAACACTGAAGCTTTCTTT. Translation gives CASSRDPNTEAFF.

The chain combines TRBV7-2 with TRBJ1-5; TRBD1 matches 7 bases. The V and J ends lost 1 base and 7 bases, in that order; junction bases with no gene match: 7. This CDR3 region has 15 residues. CDR1 and CDR2 (germline): SGHTA, FQGNSA. CDR3 DNA: TGTGCCAGCAGCTTAGTACAGGGGCAGAGGCAGCCCCAGCATTTT. It codes for CASSLVQGQRQPQHF.

This chain uses TRBV5-1 with TRBJ1-4; 7 bases fit TRBD1. The CDR3 runs to 16 residues. CDR1 and CDR2 (germline): SGHRS, YFSETQ. Trimming at V came to 3 bases and at J to 7 bases, leaving 12 bases not matched to a gene. DNA for the CDR3: TGCGCCAGCAGCTCCACACAGGGGAGTTGGACTGAAAAACTGTTTTTT. This sequence encodes CASSSTQGSWTEKLFF.